This T cell receptor beta chain derives from a study of beta chain features in type 1 diabetes. Across the whole study: Patients and healthy donors were similar in age, gender and cell yields. Regarding the study as a whole: Insertions at VDJ junctions were less frequent in type 1 diabetes patients. These patients also deleted more nucleotides at the same junctions. Using cDNA template may skew counts toward highly expressing activated cells.

Isolated RNA was reverse transcribed in full, so expressed TCRB transcripts were sequenced. This table comes from immunoSEQ multiplex PCR, and its TCRdb copy is limited to in-frame clones, with some not included. The table shows 450,000 to 550,000 clones, with approximately 30% occurring only once. It was via CD45RO/CCR7/CD25/CD127/CD95/CD27 that CD4+ naive, central memory, regulatory and stem cell-like memory cells were sorted. V lost 5 bases and J 9 bases, leaving 20 bases between the germline ends. The germline V gene encodes CDR1 SGHTA and CDR2 FQGNSA. The CDR3 is 15 amino acids. For this clone: Its antigen remains unidentified.

This receptor was obtained from a young man in good health. Sequencing was carried out using naive CD4+ T cells from blood. This chain uses TRBV7-2 with TRBJ2-1, with TRBD1 as a possible D gene (6 bases). CDR3 residues: CASSDKRQVQGEQFF. The CDR3, as DNA: TGTGCCAGCAGCGATAAGAGACAGGTCCAGGGTGAGCAGTTCTTC. Using reference TRBV7-2 and TRBJ2-1 for the parts outside the CDR3, the full variable domain is GAGVSQSPSNKVTEKGKDVELRCDPISGHTALYWYRQSLGQGLEFLIYFQGNSAPDKSGLPSDRFSAERTGGSVSTLTIQRTQQEDSAVYLCASSDKRQVQGEQFFGPGTRLTVL.